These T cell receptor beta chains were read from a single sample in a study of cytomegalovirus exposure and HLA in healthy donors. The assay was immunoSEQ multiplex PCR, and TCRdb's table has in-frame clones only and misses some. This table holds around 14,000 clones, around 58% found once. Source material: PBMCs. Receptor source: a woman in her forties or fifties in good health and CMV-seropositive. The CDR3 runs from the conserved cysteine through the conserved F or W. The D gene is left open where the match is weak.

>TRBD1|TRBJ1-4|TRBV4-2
CASSRRTGLGLREKLFF
TGTGCCAGCAGCCGCAGGACAGGATTGGGGTTGCGTGAAAAACTGTTTTTT
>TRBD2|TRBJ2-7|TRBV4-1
CASSQVPSGRAREQYF
TGCGCCAGCAGCCAAGTCCCTAGCGGGAGGGCCCGCGAGCAGTACTTC
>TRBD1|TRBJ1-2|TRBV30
CAWSVDRERYTF
TGTGCCTGGAGTGTAGACAGGGAAAGATACACCTTC